This T cell receptor beta chain stems from a study of blood T cell repertoires in COVID-19. The protocol was immunoSEQ multiplex PCR, while the TCRdb copy is restricted to in-frame clones and leaves out a portion. This sample has approximately 130,000 clones; roughly 69% occur once, and the top ten carry roughly 2%. The CDR3 consists of 13 residues. V was trimmed by 3 bases and J by 10 bases, leaving 13 bases between them. Germline V lookup: CDR1 SGHDN, CDR2 FVKESK. This receptor was identified in a woman aged 70-85 years with acute or convalescent COVID-19. The sample comprised peripheral blood. This sequence joins TRBV14 and TRBJ1-5; possibly TRBD1 for D (5 bases). The chain's CDR3 is CASSHSQETPQHF. In DNA form, the CDR3 reads TGTGCCAGCAGCCATTCACAGGAGACACCCCAGCATTTT.